The text below deals with one TCR beta chain. Its antigen is not known. These data originate in a study of a mutant IDH1 vaccine in newly diagnosed glioma. On the study more broadly: The first vaccination came 4-6 weeks after radiotherapy alone, or with temozolomide cycles.

Findings and limits, study-wide: Pseudoprogression appeared unlinked to shifts in leading peripheral T cell clonotypes.

Time point denoted: week 11, during vaccination. Each vaccine dose was 300 ug of mutant IDH1 20-mer peptide, with topical imiquimod. New IDH1-mutant, ATRX-lost WHO grade 3 or 4 astrocytomas occurred in donors. Produced via immunoSEQ multiplex PCR; TCRdb's table is partial and in-frame only. The sample contains 55,000 to 65,000 clones, about 80% of which appear only once. CDR3 length: 13 residues. With V trimmed by 6 bases and J by 5 bases, 5 bases remained unmatched. Germline lookup yields CDR1 KGHSH and CDR2 LQKENI. The sample was PBMCs, taken from a glioma patient whose treatment included an IDH1 peptide vaccine. The sequence was collected from a man aged 25 to 40 with glioma. V and J are TRBV18 and TRBJ1-1; 8 bases line up with TRBD1. The CDR3 is CASSPGTGTEAFF. The CDR3 DNA reads TGTGCCAGCTCGCCGGGGACAGGAACTGAAGCTTTCTTT.